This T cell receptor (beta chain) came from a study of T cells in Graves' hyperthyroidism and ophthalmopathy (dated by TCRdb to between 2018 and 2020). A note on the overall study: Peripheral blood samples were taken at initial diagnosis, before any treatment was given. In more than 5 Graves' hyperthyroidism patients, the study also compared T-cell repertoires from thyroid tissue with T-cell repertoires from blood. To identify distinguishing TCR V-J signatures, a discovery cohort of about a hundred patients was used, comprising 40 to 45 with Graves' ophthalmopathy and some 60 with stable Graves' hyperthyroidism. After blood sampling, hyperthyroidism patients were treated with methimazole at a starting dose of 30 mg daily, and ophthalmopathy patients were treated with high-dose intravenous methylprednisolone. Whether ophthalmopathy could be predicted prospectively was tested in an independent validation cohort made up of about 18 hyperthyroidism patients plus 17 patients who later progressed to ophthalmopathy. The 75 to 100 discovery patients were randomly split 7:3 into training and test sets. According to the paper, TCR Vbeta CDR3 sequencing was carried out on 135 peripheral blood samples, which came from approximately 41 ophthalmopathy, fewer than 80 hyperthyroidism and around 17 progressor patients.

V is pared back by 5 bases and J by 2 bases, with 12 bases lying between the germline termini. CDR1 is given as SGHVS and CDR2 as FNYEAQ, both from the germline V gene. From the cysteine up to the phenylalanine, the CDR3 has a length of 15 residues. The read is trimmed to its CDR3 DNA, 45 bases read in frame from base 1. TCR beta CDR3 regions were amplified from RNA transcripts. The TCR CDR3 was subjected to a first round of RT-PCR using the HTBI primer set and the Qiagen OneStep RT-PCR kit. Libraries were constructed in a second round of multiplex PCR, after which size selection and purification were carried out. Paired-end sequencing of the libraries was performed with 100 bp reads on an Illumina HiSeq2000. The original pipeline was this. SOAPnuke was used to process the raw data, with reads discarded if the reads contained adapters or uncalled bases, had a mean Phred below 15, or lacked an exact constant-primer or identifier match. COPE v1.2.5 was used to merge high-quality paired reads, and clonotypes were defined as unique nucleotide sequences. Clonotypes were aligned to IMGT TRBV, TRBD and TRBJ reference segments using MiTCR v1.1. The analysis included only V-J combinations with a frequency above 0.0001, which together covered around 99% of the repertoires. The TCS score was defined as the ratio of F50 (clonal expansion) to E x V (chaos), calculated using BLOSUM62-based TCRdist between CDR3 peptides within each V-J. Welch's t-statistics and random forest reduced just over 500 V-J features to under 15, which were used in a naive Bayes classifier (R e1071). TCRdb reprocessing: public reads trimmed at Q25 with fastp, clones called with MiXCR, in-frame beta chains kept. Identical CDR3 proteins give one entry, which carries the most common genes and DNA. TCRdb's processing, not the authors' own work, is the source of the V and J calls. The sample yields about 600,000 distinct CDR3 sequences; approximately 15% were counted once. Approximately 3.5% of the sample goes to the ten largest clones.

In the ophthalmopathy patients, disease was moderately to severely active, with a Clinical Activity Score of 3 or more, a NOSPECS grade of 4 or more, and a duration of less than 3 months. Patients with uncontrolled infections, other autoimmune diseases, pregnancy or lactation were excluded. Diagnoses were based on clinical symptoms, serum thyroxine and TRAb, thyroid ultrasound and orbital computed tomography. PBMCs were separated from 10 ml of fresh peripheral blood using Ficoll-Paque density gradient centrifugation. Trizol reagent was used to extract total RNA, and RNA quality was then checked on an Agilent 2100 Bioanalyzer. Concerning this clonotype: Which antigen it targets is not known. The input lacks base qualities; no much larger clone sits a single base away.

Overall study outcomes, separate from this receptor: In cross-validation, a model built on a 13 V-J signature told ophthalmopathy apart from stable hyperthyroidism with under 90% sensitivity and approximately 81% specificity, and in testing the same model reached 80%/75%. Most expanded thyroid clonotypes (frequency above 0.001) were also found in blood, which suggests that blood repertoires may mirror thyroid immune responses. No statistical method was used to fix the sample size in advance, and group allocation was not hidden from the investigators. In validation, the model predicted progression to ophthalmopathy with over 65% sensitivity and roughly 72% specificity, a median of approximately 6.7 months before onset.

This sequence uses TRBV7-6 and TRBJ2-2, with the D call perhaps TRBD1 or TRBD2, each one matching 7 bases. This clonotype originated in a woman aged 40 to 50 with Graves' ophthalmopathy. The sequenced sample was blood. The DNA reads TGTGCCAGCAGCGGCAGGGGGGGCAACACCGGGGAGCTGTTTTTT. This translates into CASSGRGGNTGELFF.